In its sample, the clone carrying this T cell receptor beta chain was seen many times. The data are from a study of human T cells and chemical hapten exposure. In the study overall: Patients having alopecia areata, totalis or universalis were mostly female.

TCRdb recomputed calls from the RACE reads with MiXCR, one row per CDR3 protein. The data contain over 300,000 distinct CDR3 sequences, 5% to 6.5% of them singletons. This CDR3 has 15 residues. Germline assignment: CDR1 SGHRS and CDR2 YFSETQ. The V and J ends lost 2 bases and 0 bases respectively, with 11 bases between them. Time point indicated: pre-sensitization, week 0. Treatment here: therapeutic diphenylcyclopropenone sensitization with weekly scalp DPC. Blood collection took place prior to placing each patch test. Sequencing started from total RNA isolated from unfractionated whole blood. Sequencing used whole blood, obtained in connection with sensitization to the hapten diphenylcyclopropenone (DPC). The rearrangement uses TRBV5-1 and TRBJ1-1; no clear D. This TCR was sampled from a woman in her fifties or sixties with alopecia areata. Some clones in this sample may be carry-over from other donors' samples. The CDR3 nucleotides read TGCGCCAGCAGCTTTGGCAGTTCCATGAACACTGAAGCTTTCTTT. This sequence encodes CASSFGSSMNTEAFF.